These 10 T cell receptor beta chains were all obtained from the same sample, sequenced in a study of T cell responses to AZD1222 COVID-19 vaccine. Generated by immunoSEQ multiplex PCR, the TCRdb table keeps only in-frame clones and is missing some. The table records more than 100,000 clones, about nine tenths of them present only once. The sequences come from peripheral blood, collected on day 0 of AZD1222 vaccination. The receptors originated from an adult in good health.

The V and J genes are TRBV11-2 and TRBJ2-3, with 8 positions matching TRBD2. The CDR3 runs to 17 residues. The ends lost 1 base at V and 2 bases at J; junction bases unmatched: 8. Germline V gene sequence: CDR1 SGHAT, CDR2 FQNNGV. The CDR3, as DNA: TGTGCCAGCAGCTTAGGGGGCGGGGGGCCCCTCACAGATACGCAGTATTTT. The encoded protein is CASSLGGGGPLTDTQYF.

The chain links TRBV12-3 or TRBV12-4 to TRBJ1-4, with 8 positions matching TRBD1. This CDR3 region has 13 residues. Unmatched junction bases numbered 6, after V lost 8 bases and J lost 7 bases. CDR3 amino acids: CASQGASAEKLFF. Here the CDR3 DNA reads TGTGCCAGCCAGGGGGCGTCAGCTGAAAAACTGTTTTTT.

The chain links TRBV11-2 to TRBJ2-3, with unresolved D. Trimming stripped 8 bases from V and 5 bases from J, with 5 bases between. Germline values: CDR1 SGHAT, CDR2 FQNNGV. The CDR3 totals 10 residues. The CDR3 protein is CASGQDTQYF. The CDR3 DNA sequence: TGTGCCAGCGGGCAAGATACGCAGTATTTT.

This clone was seen a few times. The chain recombines TRBV5-1 with TRBJ1-6; 7 bases map to TRBD1. V shed 3 bases, J shed 7 bases, and the junction held 4 bases outside the gene matches. Germline CDR1 and CDR2: SGHRS and YFSETQ. The CDR3 runs to 14 residues. The CDR3 DNA follows: TGCGCCAGCAGCTGGACAGGTCGGAATTCACCCCTCCACTTT. This gives the protein CASSWTGRNSPLHF.

The CDR3 DNA follows: TGTGCCAGAAAGGGGGGCACCCGATACGAGCAGTACTTC. This gives the protein CARKGGTRYEQYF. The chain is built from TRBV11-2 and TRBJ2-7; the D call may be TRBD1 or TRBD2 (6 bases each). The CDR3 covers 13 residues. The V end was cut by 9 bases, the J end by 4 bases, with 16 bases between. Germline V gives CDR1 SGHAT, CDR2 FQNNGV.

This clone was seen once. The chain is built from TRBV7-9 and TRBJ2-2; TRBD2 matches 9 bases. CDR1 is SEHNR, CDR2 FQNEAQ, per germline (reference sequence). This CDR3 region has 19 residues. V dropped 4 bases and J dropped 8; count of bases not matched to a gene: 20. CDR3 loop: CASSSTRTTSGLWVGELFF. DNA of the CDR3: TGTGCCAGCAGCTCCACCAGGACGACTAGCGGTCTATGGGTAGGGGAGCTGTTTTTT. The variable domain in full, with the rest retrieved from reference TRBV7-9 and TRBJ2-2, is DTGVSQNPRHKITKRGQNVTFRCDPISEHNRLYWYRQTLGQGPEFLTYFQNEAQLEKSRLLSDRFSAERPKGSFSTLEIQRTEQGDSAMYLCASSSTRTTSGLWVGELFFGEGSRLTVL.

The chain couples TRBV2 to TRBJ2-5, with D unclear. Trimming took 8 bases from V and 7 from J, leaving 14 bases between them. The CDR3 is made up of 12 amino acids. Germline values: CDR1 SNHLY, CDR2 FYNNEI. DNA for the CDR3: TGTGCCAGCCTCCCTGAGGCAGGGACCCAGTACTTC. Amino acid sequence: CASLPEAGTQYF.

This clone is a singleton in its sample. Here the CDR3 DNA reads TGTGCCAGCAGAGGACAAGTCGAGCAGTTCTTC. It specifies CASRGQVEQFF. V usage is TRBV2 and J usage is TRBJ2-1, with D perhaps TRBD1 (5 bases). Germline V lookup: CDR1 SNHLY, CDR2 FYNNEI. The CDR3 contains 11 residues. The V end lost 6 bases, the J end lost 10 bases, and 10 bases lay between the germline ends.

The chain combines TRBV5-1 with TRBJ2-7, with D possibly matching TRBD2 (5 bases). The CDR3 length is 14 residues. Trimming removed 2 bases from V and 1 base from J, with 10 bases in between. Germline CDR1 reads SGHRS; CDR2 reads YFSETQ. CDR3 loop: CASSLGLSSYEQYF. CDR3 nucleotides: TGCGCCAGCAGCTTAGGACTGTCTTCCTACGAGCAGTACTTC.

The chain is built from TRBV6-1 and TRBJ2-7; TRBD2 matches 12 bases. Losses at the gene ends were 2 bases for V and 2 bases for J; bases not matched to a gene: 10. This CDR3 is built from 18 residues. Germline V CDR1 and CDR2: MNHNS, SASEGT. This chain's CDR3 is CASSEWASGRDLAYEQYF. The CDR3 nucleotides are TGTGCCAGCAGTGAATGGGCTAGCGGGAGGGATCTCGCCTACGAGCAGTACTTC.